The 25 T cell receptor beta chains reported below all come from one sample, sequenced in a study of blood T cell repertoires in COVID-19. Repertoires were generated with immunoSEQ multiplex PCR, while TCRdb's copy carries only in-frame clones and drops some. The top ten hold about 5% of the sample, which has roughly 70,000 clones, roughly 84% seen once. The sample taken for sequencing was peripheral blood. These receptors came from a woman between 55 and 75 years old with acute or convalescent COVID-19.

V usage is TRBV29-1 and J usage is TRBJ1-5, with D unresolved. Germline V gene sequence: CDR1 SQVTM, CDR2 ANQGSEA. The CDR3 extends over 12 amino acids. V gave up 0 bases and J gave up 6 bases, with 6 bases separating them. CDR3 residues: CSVEDPGQPQHF. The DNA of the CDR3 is TGCAGCGTTGAAGACCCCGGTCAGCCCCAGCATTTT. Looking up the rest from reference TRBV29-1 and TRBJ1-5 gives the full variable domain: SAVISQKPSRDICQRGTSLTIQCQVDSQVTMMFWYRQQPGQSLTLIATANQGSEATYESGFVIDKFPISRPNLTFSTLTVSNMSPEDSSIYLCSVEDPGQPQHFGDGTRLSIL.

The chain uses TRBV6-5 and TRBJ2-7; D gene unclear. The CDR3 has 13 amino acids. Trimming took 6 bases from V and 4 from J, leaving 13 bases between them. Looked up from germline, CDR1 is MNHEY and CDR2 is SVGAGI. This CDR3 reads CASSSWPMYEQYF. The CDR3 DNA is TGTGCCAGCAGCTCCTGGCCGATGTACGAGCAGTACTTC.

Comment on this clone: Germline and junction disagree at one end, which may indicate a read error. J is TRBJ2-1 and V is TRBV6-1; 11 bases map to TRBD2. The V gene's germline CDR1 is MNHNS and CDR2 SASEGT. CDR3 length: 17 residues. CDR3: CASNELAGALGANEQFF. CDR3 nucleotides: TGTGCCAGCAATGAACTAGCGGGGGCCCTCGGTGCAAATGAGCAGTTCTTC.

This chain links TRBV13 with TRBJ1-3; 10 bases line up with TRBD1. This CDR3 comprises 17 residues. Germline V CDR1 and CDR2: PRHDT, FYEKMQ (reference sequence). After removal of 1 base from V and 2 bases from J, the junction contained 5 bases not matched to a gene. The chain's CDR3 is CASSLEDGTGAGNTIYF. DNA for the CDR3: TGTGCCAGCAGCTTAGAGGACGGGACAGGGGCTGGAAACACCATATATTTT.

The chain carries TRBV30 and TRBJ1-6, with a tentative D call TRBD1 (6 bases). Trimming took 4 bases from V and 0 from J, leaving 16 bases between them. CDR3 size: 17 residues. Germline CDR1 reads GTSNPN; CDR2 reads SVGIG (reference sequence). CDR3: CAWTGTSPSSYNSPLHF. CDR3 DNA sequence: TGTGCCTGGACAGGGACAAGCCCGAGCTCCTATAATTCACCCCTCCACTTT.

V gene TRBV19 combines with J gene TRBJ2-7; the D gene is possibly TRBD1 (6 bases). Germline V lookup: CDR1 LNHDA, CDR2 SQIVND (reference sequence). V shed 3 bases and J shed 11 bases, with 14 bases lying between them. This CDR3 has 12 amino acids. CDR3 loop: CASSISTGQKYF. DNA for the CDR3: TGTGCCAGTAGTATTTCGACAGGCCAAAAGTACTTC. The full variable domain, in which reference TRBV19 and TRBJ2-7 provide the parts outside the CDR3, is DGGITQSPKYLFRKEGQNVTLSCEQNLNHDAMYWYRQDPGQGLRLIYYSQIVNDFQKGDIAEGYSVSREKKESFPLTVTSAQKNPTAFYLCASSISTGQKYFGPGTRLTVT.

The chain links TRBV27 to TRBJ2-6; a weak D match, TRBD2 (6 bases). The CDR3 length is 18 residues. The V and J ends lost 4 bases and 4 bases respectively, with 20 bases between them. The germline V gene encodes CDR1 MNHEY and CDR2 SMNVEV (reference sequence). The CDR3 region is CASSCGGAPRGGANVLTF. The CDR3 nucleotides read TGTGCCAGCAGTTGTGGAGGGGCCCCTCGGGGGGGGGCCAACGTCCTGACTTTC. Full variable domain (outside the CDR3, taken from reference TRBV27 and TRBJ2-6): EAQVTQNPRYLITVTGKKLTVTCSQNMNHEYMSWYRQDPGLGLRQIYYSMNVEVTDKGDVPEGYKVSRKEKRNFPLILESPSPNQTSLYFCASSCGGAPRGGANVLTFGAGSRLTVL.

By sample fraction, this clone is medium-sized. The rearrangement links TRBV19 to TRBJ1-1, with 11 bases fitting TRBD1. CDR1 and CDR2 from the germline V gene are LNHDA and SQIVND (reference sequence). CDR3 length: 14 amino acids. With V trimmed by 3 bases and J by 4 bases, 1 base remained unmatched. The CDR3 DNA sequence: TGTGCCAGTAGTATTGGGACAGGGGGCACTGAAGCTTTCTTT. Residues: CASSIGTGGTEAFF.

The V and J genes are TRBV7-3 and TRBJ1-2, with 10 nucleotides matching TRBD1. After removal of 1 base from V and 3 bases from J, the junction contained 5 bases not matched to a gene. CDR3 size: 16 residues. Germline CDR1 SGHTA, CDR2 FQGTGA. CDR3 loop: CASSLSGTGDDYGYTF. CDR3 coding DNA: TGTGCCAGCAGCTTAAGTGGGACAGGGGACGACTATGGCTACACCTTC.

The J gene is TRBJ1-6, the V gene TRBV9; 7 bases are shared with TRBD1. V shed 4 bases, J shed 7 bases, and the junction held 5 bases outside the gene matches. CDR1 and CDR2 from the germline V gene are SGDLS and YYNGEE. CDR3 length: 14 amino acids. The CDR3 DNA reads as TGTGCCAGCAGCTCCGCAGGGGGAAATTCACCCCTCCACTTT. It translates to CASSSAGGNSPLHF.

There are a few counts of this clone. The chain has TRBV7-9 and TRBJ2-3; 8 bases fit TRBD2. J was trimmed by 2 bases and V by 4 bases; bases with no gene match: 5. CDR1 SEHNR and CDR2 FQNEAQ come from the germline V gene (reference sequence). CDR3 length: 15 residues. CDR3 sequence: CASSSTSGYTDTQYF. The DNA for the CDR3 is TGTGCCAGCAGCTCAACTAGCGGCTACACAGATACGCAGTATTTT.

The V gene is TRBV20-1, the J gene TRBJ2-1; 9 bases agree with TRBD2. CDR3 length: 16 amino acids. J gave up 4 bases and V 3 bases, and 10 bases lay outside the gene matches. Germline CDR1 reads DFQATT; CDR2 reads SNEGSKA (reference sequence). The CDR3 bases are TGCAGTGCTAGTCGCTCGGGTAGCGGGGGATACAATGAGCAGTTCTTC. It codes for CSASRSGSGGYNEQFF.

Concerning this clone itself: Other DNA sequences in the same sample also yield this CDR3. The CDR3 spells CASSLRRGGETQYF. The DNA for the CDR3 is TGCGCCAGCAGCTTGAGGCGGGGCGGAGAGACCCAGTACTTC. The V call is TRBV5-1, the J call TRBJ2-5; TRBD2 might be the D (6 bases). From germline, CDR1 is SGHRS and CDR2 YFSETQ. The CDR3 runs to 14 residues. V shed 1 base and J shed 4 bases, with 11 bases lying between them. The full variable domain, rest sourced from reference TRBV5-1 and TRBJ2-5, is KAGVTQTPRYLIKTRGQQVTLSCSPISGHRSVSWYQQTPGQGLQFLFEYFSETQRNKGNFPGRFSGRQFSNSRSEMNVSTLELGDSALYLCASSLRRGGETQYFGPGTRLLVL.

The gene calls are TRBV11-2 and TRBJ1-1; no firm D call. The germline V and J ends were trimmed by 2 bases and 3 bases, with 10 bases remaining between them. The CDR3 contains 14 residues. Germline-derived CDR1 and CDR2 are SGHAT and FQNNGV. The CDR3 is CASSLQRRDTEAFF. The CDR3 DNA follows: TGTGCCAGCAGCTTACAACGGAGGGACACTGAAGCTTTCTTT.

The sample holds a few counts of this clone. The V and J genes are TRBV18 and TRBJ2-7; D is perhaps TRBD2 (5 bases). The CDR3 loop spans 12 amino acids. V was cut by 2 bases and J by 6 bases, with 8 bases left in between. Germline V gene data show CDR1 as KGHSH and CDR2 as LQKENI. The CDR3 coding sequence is TGTGCCAGCTCACCAGGACTCCTCGAGCAGTACTTC. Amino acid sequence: CASSPGLLEQYF.

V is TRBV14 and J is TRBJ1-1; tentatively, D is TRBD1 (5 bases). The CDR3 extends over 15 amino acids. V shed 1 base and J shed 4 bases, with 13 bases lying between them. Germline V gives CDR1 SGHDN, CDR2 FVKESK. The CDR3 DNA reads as TGTGCCAGCAGCCAAGTGAGGAGGGGTGGCACTGAAGCTTTCTTT. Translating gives CASSQVRRGGTEAFF.

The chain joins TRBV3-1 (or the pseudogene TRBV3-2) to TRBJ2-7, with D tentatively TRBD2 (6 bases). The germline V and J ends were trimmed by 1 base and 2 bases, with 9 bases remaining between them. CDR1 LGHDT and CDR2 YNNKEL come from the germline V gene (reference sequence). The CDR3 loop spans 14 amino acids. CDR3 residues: CASSQGDWPYEQYF. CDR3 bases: TGTGCCAGCAGCCAAGGGGACTGGCCCTACGAGCAGTACTTC.

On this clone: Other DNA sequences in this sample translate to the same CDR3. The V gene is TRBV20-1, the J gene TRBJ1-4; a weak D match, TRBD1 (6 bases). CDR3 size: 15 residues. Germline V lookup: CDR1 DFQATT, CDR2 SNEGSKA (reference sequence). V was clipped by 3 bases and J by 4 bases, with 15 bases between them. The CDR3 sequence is CSASPLGQRNEKLFF. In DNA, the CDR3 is TGCAGTGCTAGTCCCCTCGGACAGCGTAATGAAAAACTGTTTTTT.

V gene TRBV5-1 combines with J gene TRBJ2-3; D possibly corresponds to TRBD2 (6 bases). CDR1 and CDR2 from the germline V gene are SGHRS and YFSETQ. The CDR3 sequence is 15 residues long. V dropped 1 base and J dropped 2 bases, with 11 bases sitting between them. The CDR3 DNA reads TGCGCCAGCAGCTTGCGGCGGGGTTACACAGATACGCAGTATTTT. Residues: CASSLRRGYTDTQYF.

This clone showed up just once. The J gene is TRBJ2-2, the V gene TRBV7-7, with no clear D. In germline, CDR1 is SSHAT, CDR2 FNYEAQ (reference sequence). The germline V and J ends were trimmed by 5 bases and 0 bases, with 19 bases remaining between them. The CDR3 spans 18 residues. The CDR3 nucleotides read TGTGCCAGCAGCGGTCAGGTTGGAACGATTACGAACACCGGGGAGCTGTTTTTT. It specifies CASSGQVGTITNTGELFF.

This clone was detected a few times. The CDR3 region has the DNA TGTGCCAGCAGCCAAGAAGACAGGGGACGGGGCTACACCTTC. Its protein product is CASSQEDRGRGYTF. The chain combines TRBV4-2 with TRBJ1-2, with 8 bases aligning to TRBD1. V was clipped by 0 bases and J by 8 bases; unmatched bases: 5. This CDR3 spans 14 amino acids. Germline assignment: CDR1 LGHNA and CDR2 YNFKEQ.

The CDR3 loop is CASRRQGGDWQETQYF. As DNA, the CDR3 is TGTGCCAGCAGAAGACAGGGGGGAGATTGGCAAGAGACCCAGTACTTC. The chain uses TRBV5-6 and TRBJ2-5, with 9 bases fitting TRBD1. J was trimmed by 2 bases and V by 5 bases; bases with no gene match: 10. Germline V lookup: CDR1 SGHDT, CDR2 YYEEEE. The CDR3 runs 16 residues.

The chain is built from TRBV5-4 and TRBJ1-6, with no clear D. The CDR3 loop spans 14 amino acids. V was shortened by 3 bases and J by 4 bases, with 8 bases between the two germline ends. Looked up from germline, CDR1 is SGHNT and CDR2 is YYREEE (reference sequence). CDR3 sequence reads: CASSWAEYNSPLHF. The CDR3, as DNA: TGTGCCAGCAGCTGGGCAGAGTATAATTCACCCCTCCACTTT.

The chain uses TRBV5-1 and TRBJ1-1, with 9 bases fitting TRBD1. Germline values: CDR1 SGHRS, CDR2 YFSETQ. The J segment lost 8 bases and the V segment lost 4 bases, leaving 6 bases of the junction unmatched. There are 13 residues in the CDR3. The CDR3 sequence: CASSRRDRVEAFF. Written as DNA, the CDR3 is TGCGCCAGCAGCCGGAGGGACAGGGTAGAAGCTTTCTTT.

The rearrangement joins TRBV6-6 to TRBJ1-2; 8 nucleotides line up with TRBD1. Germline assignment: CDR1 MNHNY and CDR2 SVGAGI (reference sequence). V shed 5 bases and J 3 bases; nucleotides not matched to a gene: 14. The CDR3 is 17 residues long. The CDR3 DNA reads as TGTGCCAGCAGTCTAAGACAGGGGACTACTCTATACTATGGCTACACCTTC. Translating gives CASSLRQGTTLYYGYTF.